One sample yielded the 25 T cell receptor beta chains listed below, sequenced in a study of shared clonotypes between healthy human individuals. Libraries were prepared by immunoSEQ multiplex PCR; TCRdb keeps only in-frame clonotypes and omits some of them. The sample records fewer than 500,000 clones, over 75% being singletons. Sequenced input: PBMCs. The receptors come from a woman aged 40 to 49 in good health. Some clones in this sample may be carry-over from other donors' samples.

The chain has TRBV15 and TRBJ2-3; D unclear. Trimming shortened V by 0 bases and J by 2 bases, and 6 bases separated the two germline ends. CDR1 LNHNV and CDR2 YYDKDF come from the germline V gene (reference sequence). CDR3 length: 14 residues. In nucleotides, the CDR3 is TGTGCCACCAGCAGAGACAGAGCCACAGATACGCAGTATTTT. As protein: CATSRDRATDTQYF.

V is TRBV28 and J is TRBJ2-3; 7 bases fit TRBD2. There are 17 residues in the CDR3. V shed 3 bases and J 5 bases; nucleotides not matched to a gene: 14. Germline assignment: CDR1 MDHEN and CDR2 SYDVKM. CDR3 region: CASSFPVRREWKDTQYF. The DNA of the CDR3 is TGTGCCAGCAGTTTCCCCGTTCGGCGGGAGTGGAAAGATACGCAGTATTTT.

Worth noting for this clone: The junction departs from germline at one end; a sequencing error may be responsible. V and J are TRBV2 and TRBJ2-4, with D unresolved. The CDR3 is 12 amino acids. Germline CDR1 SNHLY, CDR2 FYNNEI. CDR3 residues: CASKDSTPIRVF. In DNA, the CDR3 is TGTGCCAGCAAAGACTCGACACCAATAAGAGTATTC.

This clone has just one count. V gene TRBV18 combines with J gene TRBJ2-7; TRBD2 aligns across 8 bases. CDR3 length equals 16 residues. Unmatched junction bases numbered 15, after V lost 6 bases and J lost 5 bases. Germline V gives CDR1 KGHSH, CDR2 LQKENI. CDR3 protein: CASSRGGAGEFHEQYF. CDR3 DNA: TGTGCCAGCTCCCGGGGGGGAGCGGGAGAATTCCACGAGCAGTACTTC. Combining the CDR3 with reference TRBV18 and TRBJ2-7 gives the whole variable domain NAGVMQNPRHLVRRRGQEARLRCSPMKGHSHVYWYRQLPEEGLKFMVYLQKENIIDESGMPKERFSAEFPKEGPSILRIQQVVRGDSAAYFCASSRGGAGEFHEQYFGPGTRLTVT.

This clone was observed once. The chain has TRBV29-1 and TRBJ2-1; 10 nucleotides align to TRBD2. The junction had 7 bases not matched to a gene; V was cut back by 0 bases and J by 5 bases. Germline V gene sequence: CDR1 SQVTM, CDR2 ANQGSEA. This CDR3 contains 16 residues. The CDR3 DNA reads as TGCAGCGTTGAAGATCCAGCGGGAGGGTTCGACAATGAGCAGTTCTTC. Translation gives CSVEDPAGGFDNEQFF.

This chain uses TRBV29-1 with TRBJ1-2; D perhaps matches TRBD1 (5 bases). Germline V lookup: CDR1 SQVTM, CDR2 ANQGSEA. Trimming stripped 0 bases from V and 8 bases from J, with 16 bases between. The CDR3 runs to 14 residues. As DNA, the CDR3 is TGCAGCGTTGAAGACTGGGCCAGGGTGGGAGGCTACACCTTC. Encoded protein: CSVEDWARVGGYTF.

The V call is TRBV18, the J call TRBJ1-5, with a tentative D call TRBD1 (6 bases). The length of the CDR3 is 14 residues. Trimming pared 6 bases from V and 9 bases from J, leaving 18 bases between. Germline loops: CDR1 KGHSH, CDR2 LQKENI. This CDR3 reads CASSAGQSGGPQHF. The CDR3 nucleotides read TGTGCCAGCTCGGCTGGACAGTCGGGTGGGCCCCAGCATTTT.

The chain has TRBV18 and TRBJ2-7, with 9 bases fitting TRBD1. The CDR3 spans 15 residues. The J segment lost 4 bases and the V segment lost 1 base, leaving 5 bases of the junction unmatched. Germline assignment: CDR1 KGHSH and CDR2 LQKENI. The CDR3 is CASSPLRQGGYEQYF. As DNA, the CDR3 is TGTGCCAGCTCACCACTGAGACAGGGGGGATACGAGCAGTACTTC.

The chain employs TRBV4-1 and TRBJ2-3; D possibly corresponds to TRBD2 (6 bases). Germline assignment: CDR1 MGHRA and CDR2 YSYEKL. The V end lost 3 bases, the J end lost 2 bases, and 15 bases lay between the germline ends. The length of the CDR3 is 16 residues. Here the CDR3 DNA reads TGCGCCAGCAGCCACATTGGAGGGCGACACACAGATACGCAGTATTTT. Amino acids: CASSHIGGRHTDTQYF.

CDR3 sequence: CASSVGGSGNTIYF. The CDR3, as DNA: TGTGCCAGCAGTGTAGGGGGTAGTGGAAACACCATATATTTT. V and J are TRBV11-2 and TRBJ1-3, with a possible D match to TRBD1 (6 bases). This CDR3 has 14 residues. In germline, CDR1 is SGHAT, CDR2 FQNNGV. Trimming removed 6 bases at V and 3 bases at J, with 12 bases between.

In DNA form, the CDR3 reads TGTGCCAGCAGTCAAGAGTGGGCCCACAATGAGCAGTTCTTC. This codes for CASSQEWAHNEQFF. V and J are TRBV6-1 and TRBJ2-1; no definite D call. The CDR3 runs to 14 residues. V lost 5 bases, J lost 5 bases, and 13 bases lay in between. From germline, CDR1 is MNHNS and CDR2 SASEGT.

The CDR3 nucleotides are TGTGCCAGCTCACCCGCGGATGGTTCGGATACGCAGTATTTT. This encodes CASSPADGSDTQYF. The chain carries TRBV18 and TRBJ2-3; D unclear. Germline V lookup: CDR1 KGHSH, CDR2 LQKENI. Trimming removed 3 bases from V and 6 bases from J, with 13 bases in between. The CDR3 consists of 14 residues. The full variable domain, its missing parts supplied by reference TRBV18 and TRBJ2-3, is NAGVMQNPRHLVRRRGQEARLRCSPMKGHSHVYWYRQLPEEGLKFMVYLQKENIIDESGMPKERFSAEFPKEGPSILRIQQVVRGDSAAYFCASSPADGSDTQYFGPGTRLTVL.

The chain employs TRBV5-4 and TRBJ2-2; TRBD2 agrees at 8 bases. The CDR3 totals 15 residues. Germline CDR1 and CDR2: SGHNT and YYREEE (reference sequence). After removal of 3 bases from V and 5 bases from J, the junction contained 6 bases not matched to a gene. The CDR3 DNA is TGTGCCAGCAGCTCCAGAAGCGGGAGTACCGGGGAGCTGTTTTTT. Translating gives CASSSRSGSTGELFF.

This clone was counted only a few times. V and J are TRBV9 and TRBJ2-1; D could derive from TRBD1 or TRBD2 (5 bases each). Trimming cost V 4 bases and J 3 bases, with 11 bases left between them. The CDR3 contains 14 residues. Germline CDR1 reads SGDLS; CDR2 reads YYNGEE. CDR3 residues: CASSPWGNYNEQFF. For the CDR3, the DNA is TGTGCCAGCAGCCCTTGGGGGAACTACAATGAGCAGTTCTTC.

The CDR3 bases are TGTGCCAGCAGTGCCCTCGGGGGCGAGACCCAGTACTTC. This encodes CASSALGGETQYF. The V call is TRBV5-5, the J call TRBJ2-5, with D perhaps assigned TRBD1 or TRBD2 (6 bases each). The CDR3 covers 13 residues. V lost 5 bases, J lost 5 bases, and 13 bases lay in between. Germline assignment: CDR1 SGHKS and CDR2 YYEKEE (reference sequence).

In nucleotides, the CDR3 is TGTGCCAGCAGCAGACAAGAAACAGATACGCAGTATTTT. Its translation is CASSRQETDTQYF. The chain employs TRBV5-4 and TRBJ2-3; D ambiguous. The CDR3 totals 13 residues. Per the germline V gene, CDR1 is SGHNT and CDR2 is YYREEE (reference sequence). Between the trimmed V and J ends, which lost 4 bases and 3 bases, there was a span of 9 bases.

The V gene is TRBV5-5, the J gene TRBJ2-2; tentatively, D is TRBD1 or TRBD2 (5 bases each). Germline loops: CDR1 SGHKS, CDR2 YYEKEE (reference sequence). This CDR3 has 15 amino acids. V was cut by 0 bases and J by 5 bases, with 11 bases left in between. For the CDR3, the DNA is TGTGCCAGCAGCTTGGAAGGGGAGCTAACCGGGGAGCTGTTTTTT. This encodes CASSLEGELTGELFF.

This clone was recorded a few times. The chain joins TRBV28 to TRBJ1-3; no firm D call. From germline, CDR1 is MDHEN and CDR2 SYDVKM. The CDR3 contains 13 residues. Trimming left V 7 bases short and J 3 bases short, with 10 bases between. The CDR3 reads CASIGTDGNTIYF. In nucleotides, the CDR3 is TGTGCCAGCATCGGAACCGATGGAAACACCATATATTTT.

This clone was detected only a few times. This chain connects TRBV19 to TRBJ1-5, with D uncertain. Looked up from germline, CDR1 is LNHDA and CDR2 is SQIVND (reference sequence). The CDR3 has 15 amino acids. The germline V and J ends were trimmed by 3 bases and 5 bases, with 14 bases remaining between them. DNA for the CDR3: TGTGCCAGTAGTATGGGCGCCGGGATGGATCAGCCCCAGCATTTT. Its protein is CASSMGAGMDQPQHF.

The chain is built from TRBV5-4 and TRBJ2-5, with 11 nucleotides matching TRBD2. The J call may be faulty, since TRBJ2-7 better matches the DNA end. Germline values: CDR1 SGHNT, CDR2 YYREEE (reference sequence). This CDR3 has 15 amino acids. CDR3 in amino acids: CASSGTSGISYEQYF. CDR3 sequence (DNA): TGTGCCAGCAGCGGGACTAGCGGAATCTCCTACGAGCAGTACTTC.

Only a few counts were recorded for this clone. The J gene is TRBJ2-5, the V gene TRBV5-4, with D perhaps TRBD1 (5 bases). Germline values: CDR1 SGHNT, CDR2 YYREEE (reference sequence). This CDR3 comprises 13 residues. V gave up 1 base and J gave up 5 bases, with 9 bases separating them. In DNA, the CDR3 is TGTGCCAGCAGCTTGAACAGGTTGGAGACCCAGTACTTC. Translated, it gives CASSLNRLETQYF.

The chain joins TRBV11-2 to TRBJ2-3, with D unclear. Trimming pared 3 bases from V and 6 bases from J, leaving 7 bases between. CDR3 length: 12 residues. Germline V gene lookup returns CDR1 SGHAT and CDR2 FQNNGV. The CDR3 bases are TGTGCCAGCAGCTTCCCCGAGGATACGCAGTATTTT. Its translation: CASSFPEDTQYF.

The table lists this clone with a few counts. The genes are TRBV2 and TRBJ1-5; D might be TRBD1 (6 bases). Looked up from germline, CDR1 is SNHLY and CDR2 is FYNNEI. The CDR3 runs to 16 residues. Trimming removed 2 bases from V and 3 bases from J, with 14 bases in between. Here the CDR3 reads CASSESRRGDNQPQHF. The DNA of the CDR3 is TGTGCCAGCAGTGAATCCCGCAGGGGCGACAATCAGCCCCAGCATTTT.

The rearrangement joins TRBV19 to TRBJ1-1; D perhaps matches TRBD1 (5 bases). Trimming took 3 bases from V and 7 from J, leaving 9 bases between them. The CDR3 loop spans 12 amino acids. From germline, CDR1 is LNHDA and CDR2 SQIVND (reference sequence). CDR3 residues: CASSIDQGEAFF. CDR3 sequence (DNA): TGTGCCAGTAGTATTGACCAGGGTGAAGCTTTCTTT.

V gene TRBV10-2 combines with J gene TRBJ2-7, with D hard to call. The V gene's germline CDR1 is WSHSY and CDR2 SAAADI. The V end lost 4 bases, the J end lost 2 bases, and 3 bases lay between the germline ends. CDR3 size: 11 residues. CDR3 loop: CASSGAYEQYF. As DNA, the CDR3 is TGCGCCAGCAGTGGAGCCTACGAGCAGTACTTC.